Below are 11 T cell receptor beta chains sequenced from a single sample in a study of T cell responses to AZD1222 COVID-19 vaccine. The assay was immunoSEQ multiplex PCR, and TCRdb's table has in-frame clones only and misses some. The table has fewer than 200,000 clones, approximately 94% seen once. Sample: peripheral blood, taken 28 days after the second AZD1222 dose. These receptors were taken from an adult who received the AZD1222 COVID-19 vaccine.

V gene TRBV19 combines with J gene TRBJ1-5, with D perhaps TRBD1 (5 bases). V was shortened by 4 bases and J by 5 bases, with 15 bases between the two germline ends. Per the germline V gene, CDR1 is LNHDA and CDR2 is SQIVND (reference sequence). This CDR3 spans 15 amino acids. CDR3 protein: CASSKGYPGDQPQHF. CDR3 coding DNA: TGTGCCAGTAGTAAAGGATATCCGGGGGATCAGCCCCAGCATTTT.

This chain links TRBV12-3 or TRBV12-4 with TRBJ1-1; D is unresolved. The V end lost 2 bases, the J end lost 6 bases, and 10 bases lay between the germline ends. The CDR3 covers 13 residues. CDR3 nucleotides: TGTGCCAGCAGTTTACGGGAGGGTGCTGAAGCTTTCTTT. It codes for CASSLREGAEAFF.

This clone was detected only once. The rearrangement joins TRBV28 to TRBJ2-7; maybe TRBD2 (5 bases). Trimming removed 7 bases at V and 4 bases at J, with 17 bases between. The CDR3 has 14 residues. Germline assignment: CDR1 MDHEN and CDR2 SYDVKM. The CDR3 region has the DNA TGTGCCAGCAATTGGGGAGTCCCCTCTTACGAGCAGTACTTC. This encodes CASNWGVPSYEQYF.

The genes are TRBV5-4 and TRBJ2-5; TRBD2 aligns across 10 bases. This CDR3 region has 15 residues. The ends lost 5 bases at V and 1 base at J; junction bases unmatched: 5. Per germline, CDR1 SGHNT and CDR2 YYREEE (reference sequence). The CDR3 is CASSGRTSGQETQYF. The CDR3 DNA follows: TGTGCCAGCAGTGGCAGGACTAGCGGCCAAGAGACCCAGTACTTC.

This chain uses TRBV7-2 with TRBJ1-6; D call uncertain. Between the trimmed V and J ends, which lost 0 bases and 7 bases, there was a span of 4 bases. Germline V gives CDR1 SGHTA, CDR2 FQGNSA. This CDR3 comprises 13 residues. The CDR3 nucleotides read TGTGCCAGCAGCTTAGCCTCCAATTCACCCCTCCACTTT. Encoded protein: CASSLASNSPLHF.

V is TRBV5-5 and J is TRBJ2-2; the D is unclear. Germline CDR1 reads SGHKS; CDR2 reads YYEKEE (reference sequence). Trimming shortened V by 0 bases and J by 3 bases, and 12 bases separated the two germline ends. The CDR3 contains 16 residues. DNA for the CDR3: TGTGCCAGCAGCTTGGTATTATTGCAGGACACCGGGGAGCTGTTTTTT. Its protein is CASSLVLLQDTGELFF.

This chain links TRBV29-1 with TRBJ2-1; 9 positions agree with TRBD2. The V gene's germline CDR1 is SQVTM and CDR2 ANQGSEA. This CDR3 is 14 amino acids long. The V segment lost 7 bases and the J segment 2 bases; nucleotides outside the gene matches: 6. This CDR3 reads CSAARLAAYNEQFF. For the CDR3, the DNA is TGCAGCGCAGCGAGACTAGCGGCCTACAATGAGCAGTTCTTC.

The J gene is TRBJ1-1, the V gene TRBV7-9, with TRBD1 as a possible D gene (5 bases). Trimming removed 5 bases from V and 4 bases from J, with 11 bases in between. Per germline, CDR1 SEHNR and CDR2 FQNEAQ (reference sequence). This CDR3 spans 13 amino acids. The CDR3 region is CASSPRQGTEAFF. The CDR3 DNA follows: TGTGCCAGCAGCCCCCGGCAGGGCACTGAAGCTTTCTTT.

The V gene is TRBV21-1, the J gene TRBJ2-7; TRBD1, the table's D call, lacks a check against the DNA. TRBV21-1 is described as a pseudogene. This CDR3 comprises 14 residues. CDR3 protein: CASSKGGSDYEQYF. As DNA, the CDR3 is TGTGCCAGCAGCAAAGGGGGCAGCGACTACGAGCAGTACTTC.

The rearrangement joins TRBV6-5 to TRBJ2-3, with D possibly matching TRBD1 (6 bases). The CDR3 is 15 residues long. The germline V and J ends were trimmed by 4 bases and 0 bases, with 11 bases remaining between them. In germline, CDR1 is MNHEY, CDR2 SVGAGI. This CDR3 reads CASSSRQVSTDTQYF. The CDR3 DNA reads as TGTGCCAGCAGTTCTCGACAGGTTAGCACAGATACGCAGTATTTT.

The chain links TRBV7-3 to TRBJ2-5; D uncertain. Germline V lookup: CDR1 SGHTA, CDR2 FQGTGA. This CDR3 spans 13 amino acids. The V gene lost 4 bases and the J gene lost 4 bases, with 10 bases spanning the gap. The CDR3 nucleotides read TGTGCCAGCAGCTCGAATACCTTAGAGACCCAGTACTTC. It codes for CASSSNTLETQYF.